This T cell receptor beta chain stems from a study of T cells in tumors after PD-1 blockade (dated by TCRdb to between 2018 and 2021). About the study as a whole: Exclusion criteria were prior checkpoint blockade, use of systemic immunosuppressants, or recent radiotherapy or other anti-cancer therapy within 4 weeks. Bulk TCR sequencing was performed on 10 to 11 peripheral blood samples from 4 or 5 patients to compare blood and tumor clonotypes. Ongoing daily vismodegib 150 mg was also given to a subset of patients during anti-PD-1 treatment. Using site-matched tumors from BCC or SCC patients sampled before and after anti-PD-1 therapy, the study carried out paired single-cell RNA and TCR sequencing. On average, peripheral blood samples yielded fewer than 45,000 unique clonotypes and over 100,000 TCR templates (range roughly 24,679-257,772). RECIST version 1.1 was used to assess clinical response. Patients received pembrolizumab 200 mg every 3 weeks or cemiplimab 350 mg every 2 weeks. Paper-wide results and their limitations: The source of novel T cell clones was not identified and could include lymphoid organs or rare unexpanded clones within the tumor or its periphery. Approximately 38% of tumor TCR clonotypes were found in blood, and some novel exhausted tumor clones appeared in pre-treatment blood, suggesting peripheral recruitment.

The time point label of this sample denotes: before anti-PD-1 therapy. For bulk TCRbeta sequencing, genomic DNA was extracted from tumor biopsies or peripheral blood, and input amounts ranged from 616 ng to 6,004 ng. All patients had histologically proven advanced or metastatic basal or squamous cell carcinoma and were poor candidates for surgical resection. The basal cell carcinoma cohort comprised around eleven patients, of whom several had bulk tumor TCR sequencing. Trimming leaves V shorter by 6 bases and J shorter by 4 bases, with the junction holding 9 bases beyond the gene matches. The CDR3, from cysteine to phenylalanine, totals 15 residues. CDR3 DNA is the only sequence kept; it has 45 bases, read in frame from the first base. CDR1 and CDR2 are drawn from the germline V gene: MNHEY, SVGEGT. Points on this clone: There is no known antigen for this receptor. Base-call qualities are not available, and no considerably larger clone is one nucleotide away.

The immunoSEQ platform was used for deep TCRbeta sequencing. Regarding the original processing steps: Only productive rearrangements were exported from the immunoSEQ Analyzer for further analysis. T cell phenotypes were assigned to bulk TCRbeta clonotypes by matching the clonotypes to single-cell RNA+TCR-seq clones with the same TCRbeta sequence. Clone enrichment in tumor was calculated as tumor frequency divided by PBMC frequency from bulk TCR sequencing. GLIPH was used to group TCRs into specificity groups, clusters of distinct TCRs likely recognizing common antigens via shared CDR3 motifs. The source is immuneACCESS, and TCRdb retained only in-frame sequences with V and J called. Part of the clones is not carried over; for the studies checked, unresolved V genes explain less than half of this, and the remainder is unexplained. For V, J and clone size, that table is used; D and trimming come from the DNA. Within this sample are fewer than 50,000 clones, with roughly 80% of them counted one time only. Just over 4% of the sample goes to the ten largest clones.

This clonotype was obtained from a human donor with basal cell carcinoma. The sequences come from PBMCs, collected before anti-PD-1 treatment. The chain is encoded by TRBV6-2 or TRBV6-3 joined to TRBJ2-5, with 9 bases in between that match TRBD2. The nucleotide sequence is given as TGTGCCAGCAGCTCCCTAGGCGGGGGGGCAGAGACCCAGTACTTC. Its protein reads: CASSSLGGGAETQYF.